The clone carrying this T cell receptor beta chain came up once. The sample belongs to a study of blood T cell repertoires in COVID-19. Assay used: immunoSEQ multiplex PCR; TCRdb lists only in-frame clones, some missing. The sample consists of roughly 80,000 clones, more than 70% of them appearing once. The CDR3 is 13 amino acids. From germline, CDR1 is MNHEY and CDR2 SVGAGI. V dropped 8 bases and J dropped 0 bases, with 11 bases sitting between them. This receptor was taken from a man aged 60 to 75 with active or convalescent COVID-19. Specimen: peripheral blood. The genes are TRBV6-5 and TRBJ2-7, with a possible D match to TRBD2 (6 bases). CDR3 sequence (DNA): TGTGCCAGCTCTCGGGGGTCCTCCTACGAGCAGTACTTC. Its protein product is CASSRGSSYEQYF.